Listed below are T cell receptor beta chains from one sample, sequenced in a study of blood T cells in healthy people across ages. MiXCR, run by TCRdb on the 5' RACE reads, gives a single entry per CDR3 protein. The sample holds around 710,000 distinct CDR3 sequences, roughly 45% seen once. Sequencing input: blood. The receptors shown here come from a woman aged 60 to 75 in good health. CDR3s include the opening cysteine and the closing phenylalanine or tryptophan. Each record gives: J gene, D gene, V gene, clone size, CDR3 protein, CDR3 DNA. D genes are given only for firm matches. A clone size is listed for some rows: how often the clone was seen (once, few, many), or a class if it is expanded.

J gene: TRBJ1-6; D gene: .; V gene: TRBV5-1; clone size: .; CDR3 protein: CASSFLSDNSPLHF; CDR3 DNA: TGCGCCAGCAGCTTCCTTTCGGATAATTCACCCCTCCACTTT
J gene: TRBJ2-3; D gene: .; V gene: TRBV4-1; clone size: .; CDR3 protein: CASSRIGASTDTQYF; CDR3 DNA: TGCGCCAGCAGCCGTATAGGGGCCAGCACAGATACGCAGTATTTT
J gene: TRBJ2-1; D gene: TRBD2; V gene: TRBV3-1; clone size: .; CDR3 protein: CASSSGAVEQFF; CDR3 DNA: TGTGCCAGCAGCAGCGGGGCAGTTGAGCAGTTCTTC
J gene: TRBJ2-1; D gene: TRBD2; V gene: TRBV20-1; clone size: .; CDR3 protein: CNARALAGEKGNEQFF; CDR3 DNA: TGCAATGCTAGAGCCCTTGCGGGAGAAAAAGGCAATGAGCAGTTCTTC
J gene: TRBJ2-7; D gene: .; V gene: TRBV6-5; clone size: .; CDR3 protein: CTSSKFPGSNYEQYF; CDR3 DNA: TGTACCAGCAGTAAATTCCCGGGATCAAACTACGAGCAGTACTTC
J gene: TRBJ2-5; D gene: TRBD1; V gene: TRBV28; clone size: .; CDR3 protein: CASSGYTGGLETQYF; CDR3 DNA: TGTGCCAGCAGTGGATATACAGGGGGATTAGAGACCCAGTACTTC
J gene: TRBJ2-3; D gene: .; V gene: TRBV5-1; clone size: few; CDR3 protein: CASSLDAQSTDTQYF; CDR3 DNA: TGCGCCAGCAGCTTGGATGCCCAGAGCACAGATACGCAGTATTTT
J gene: TRBJ2-5; D gene: TRBD2; V gene: TRBV7-9; clone size: few; CDR3 protein: CASSVGLAGVLQETQYF; CDR3 DNA: TGTGCCAGCAGCGTTGGCCTAGCGGGAGTATTGCAAGAGACCCAGTACTTC
J gene: TRBJ2-1; D gene: TRBD2; V gene: TRBV5-1; clone size: many; CDR3 protein: CASSRGGSLQEGEQFF; CDR3 DNA: TGCGCCAGCTCTCGGGGGGGGAGTCTCCAGGAAGGTGAGCAGTTCTTC
J gene: TRBJ2-7; D gene: TRBD2; V gene: TRBV9; clone size: .; CDR3 protein: CASSVDTSASYEQYF; CDR3 DNA: TGTGCCAGCAGCGTAGATACTAGCGCCTCCTACGAGCAGTACTTC
J gene: TRBJ2-3; D gene: .; V gene: TRBV25-1; clone size: .; CDR3 protein: CASSAPLRSDTQYF; CDR3 DNA: TGTGCCAGCAGTGCACCCCTTAGGTCGGATACGCAGTATTTT
J gene: TRBJ2-5; D gene: TRBD1; V gene: TRBV7-9; clone size: few; CDR3 protein: CASSFWGQGADEQYF; CDR3 DNA: TGTGCCAGCAGCTTTTGGGGACAGGGGGCCGATGAGCAGTACTTC
J gene: TRBJ2-5; D gene: TRBD1; V gene: TRBV3-1; clone size: .; CDR3 protein: CASSHHRGKTQYF; CDR3 DNA: TGTGCCAGCAGCCACCACAGGGGAAAGACCCAGTACTTC
J gene: TRBJ2-5; D gene: TRBD2; V gene: TRBV7-3; clone size: many; CDR3 protein: CASSLRSGGPGETQYF; CDR3 DNA: TGTGCCAGCAGCTTACGGAGCGGGGGGCCGGGAGAGACCCAGTACTTC
J gene: TRBJ1-2; D gene: TRBD1; V gene: TRBV11-2; clone size: few; CDR3 protein: CASSLEGQGASYGYTF; CDR3 DNA: TGTGCCAGCAGCTTAGAAGGACAGGGAGCATCCTATGGCTACACCTTC
J gene: TRBJ2-3; D gene: .; V gene: TRBV5-1; clone size: .; CDR3 protein: CASSLVSVSTDTQYF; CDR3 DNA: TGCGCCAGCAGCTTGGTAAGCGTGAGCACAGATACGCAGTATTTT
J gene: TRBJ1-1; D gene: .; V gene: TRBV7-3; clone size: .; CDR3 protein: CASSPWQEHTEAFF; CDR3 DNA: TGTGCCAGCAGCCCGTGGCAGGAACACACTGAAGCTTTCTTT
J gene: TRBJ2-3; D gene: TRBD2; V gene: TRBV20-1; clone size: .; CDR3 protein: CSARAMIAGRTDTQYF; CDR3 DNA: TGCAGTGCTAGGGCAATGATAGCGGGCCGCACAGATACGCAGTATTTT
J gene: TRBJ2-1; D gene: .; V gene: TRBV20-1; clone size: .; CDR3 protein: CSALGNNEQFF; CDR3 DNA: TGCAGTGCTCTGGGGAACAATGAGCAGTTCTTC
J gene: TRBJ1-3; D gene: .; V gene: TRBV9; clone size: .; CDR3 protein: CASSVEADSGNTIYF; CDR3 DNA: TGTGCCAGCAGCGTAGAGGCAGACTCTGGAAACACCATATATTTT
J gene: TRBJ2-7; D gene: TRBD1; V gene: TRBV6-2/TRBV6-3; clone size: few; CDR3 protein: CASSYSKRDRGHEQYF; CDR3 DNA: TGTGCCAGCAGTTACTCGAAGAGGGACAGGGGCCACGAGCAGTACTTC
J gene: TRBJ2-3; D gene: TRBD2; V gene: TRBV12-3/TRBV12-4; clone size: .; CDR3 protein: CASRTSGGTSTDTQYF; CDR3 DNA: TGTGCCAGCAGGACTAGCGGGGGGACTAGCACAGATACGCAGTATTTT
J gene: TRBJ2-7; D gene: .; V gene: TRBV7-2; clone size: many; CDR3 protein: CASSQRVPYEQYF; CDR3 DNA: TGTGCCAGCAGCCAAAGAGTCCCCTACGAGCAGTACTTC
J gene: TRBJ2-1; D gene: .; V gene: TRBV18; clone size: few; CDR3 protein: CASSAWPRTSSYNEQFF; CDR3 DNA: TGTGCCAGCTCAGCATGGCCTAGGACCAGCTCCTACAATGAGCAGTTCTTC
J gene: TRBJ2-1; D gene: .; V gene: TRBV6-5; clone size: few; CDR3 protein: CASSDDGGREGFF; CDR3 DNA: TGTGCCAGCAGTGACGACGGAGGCCGAGAGGGGTTCTTC
J gene: TRBJ2-5; D gene: TRBD2; V gene: TRBV20-1; clone size: .; CDR3 protein: CSAFAGGGETQYF; CDR3 DNA: TGCAGTGCTTTCGCGGGGGGCGGAGAGACCCAGTACTTC
J gene: TRBJ1-1; D gene: .; V gene: TRBV7-9; clone size: .; CDR3 protein: CASSSEPGTEAFF; CDR3 DNA: TGTGCCAGCAGCTCTGAGCCGGGGACTGAAGCTTTCTTT
J gene: TRBJ2-3; D gene: .; V gene: TRBV7-2; clone size: .; CDR3 protein: CASSLGGLADTQYF; CDR3 DNA: TGTGCCAGCAGCTTAGGTGGCCTGGCAGATACGCAGTATTTT
J gene: TRBJ1-5; D gene: .; V gene: TRBV20-1; clone size: many; CDR3 protein: CSARRGERNQPQHF; CDR3 DNA: TGCAGTGCTAGAAGAGGGGAGCGCAATCAGCCCCAGCATTTT
J gene: TRBJ2-1; D gene: .; V gene: TRBV29-1; clone size: few; CDR3 protein: CSVLARGLSNEQFF; CDR3 DNA: TGCAGCGTGTTGGCGCGGGGGCTATCTAATGAGCAGTTCTTC
J gene: TRBJ2-7; D gene: .; V gene: TRBV9; clone size: .; CDR3 protein: CASSVAQASYEQYF; CDR3 DNA: TGTGCCAGCAGCGTAGCACAGGCGTCCTACGAGCAGTACTTC
J gene: TRBJ2-3; D gene: .; V gene: TRBV29-1; clone size: .; CDR3 protein: CSVRQGLTDAQYF; CDR3 DNA: TGCAGCGTTCGACAGGGACTTACAGATGCGCAGTATTTT
J gene: TRBJ2-7; D gene: .; V gene: TRBV6-2/TRBV6-3; clone size: .; CDR3 protein: CASSYSSRVGGNPYEQYF; CDR3 DNA: TGTGCCAGCAGTTACTCCTCTCGGGTCGGCGGGAATCCCTACGAGCAGTACTTC
J gene: TRBJ2-7; D gene: TRBD2; V gene: TRBV7-2; clone size: .; CDR3 protein: CASSFSSGRSEQYF; CDR3 DNA: TGTGCCAGCAGCTTCAGTAGCGGGAGGAGCGAGCAGTACTTC
J gene: TRBJ2-7; D gene: TRBD2; V gene: TRBV7-2; clone size: many; CDR3 protein: CASRNSGSYEQYF; CDR3 DNA: TGTGCCAGCAGGAATAGCGGGAGCTACGAGCAGTACTTC
J gene: TRBJ2-5; D gene: .; V gene: TRBV28; clone size: few; CDR3 protein: CASSPGSGKETQYF; CDR3 DNA: TGTGCCAGCAGTCCTGGTAGCGGTAAAGAGACCCAGTACTTC
J gene: TRBJ2-5; D gene: .; V gene: TRBV3-1; clone size: many; CDR3 protein: CASLRSGKETQYF; CDR3 DNA: TGTGCCAGCCTCCGGTCGGGGAAAGAGACCCAGTACTTC
J gene: TRBJ2-7; D gene: .; V gene: TRBV20-1; clone size: .; CDR3 protein: CSAEGTASSYEQYF; CDR3 DNA: TGCAGTGCAGAAGGGACCGCAAGCTCCTACGAGCAGTACTTC
J gene: TRBJ2-1; D gene: TRBD1; V gene: TRBV4-2; clone size: .; CDR3 protein: CGSSPQPGQGEYDEQFF; CDR3 DNA: TGTGGCAGCAGCCCACAACCCGGACAGGGGGAGTACGATGAGCAGTTCTTC
J gene: TRBJ2-4; D gene: .; V gene: TRBV2; clone size: .; CDR3 protein: CASMGGLAKNIQYF; CDR3 DNA: TGTGCCAGCATGGGCGGGTTAGCCAAAAACATTCAGTACTTC
J gene: TRBJ2-7; D gene: TRBD2; V gene: TRBV28; clone size: few; CDR3 protein: CASSFGAGGNQQYF; CDR3 DNA: TGTGCCAGCAGTTTCGGGGCGGGAGGTAACCAGCAGTACTTC
J gene: TRBJ1-2; D gene: TRBD1; V gene: TRBV28; clone size: .; CDR3 protein: CASTPWDSVTGIHGYTF; CDR3 DNA: TGTGCCAGCACCCCCTGGGACAGCGTGACCGGTATTCATGGCTACACCTTC
J gene: TRBJ1-2; D gene: .; V gene: TRBV24-1; clone size: .; CDR3 protein: CATSEGGYGYTF; CDR3 DNA: TGTGCCACCAGTGAAGGAGGTTATGGCTACACCTTC
J gene: TRBJ1-4; D gene: .; V gene: TRBV7-3; clone size: few; CDR3 protein: CASSLKLAGHRCGLFF; CDR3 DNA: TGTGCCAGCAGCTTAAAGCTCGCGGGACACCGGTGCGGACTGTTTTTT
J gene: TRBJ2-2; D gene: TRBD2; V gene: TRBV6-5; clone size: .; CDR3 protein: CASSKRTSGNTGELFF; CDR3 DNA: TGTGCCAGCAGCAAAAGGACTAGCGGAAACACCGGGGAGCTGTTTTTT
J gene: TRBJ2-3; D gene: TRBD2; V gene: TRBV4-2; clone size: few; CDR3 protein: CASSQSSAGGADTQYF; CDR3 DNA: TGTGCCAGCAGCCAATCCTCTGCGGGGGGGGCAGATACGCAGTATTTT
J gene: TRBJ2-1; D gene: TRBD2; V gene: TRBV20-1; clone size: few; CDR3 protein: CSASPLLAGGLSSSYNEQFF; CDR3 DNA: TGCAGTGCTAGTCCCCTCCTAGCGGGAGGGCTCTCAAGCTCCTACAATGAGCAGTTCTTC
J gene: TRBJ2-7; D gene: .; V gene: TRBV7-2; clone size: few; CDR3 protein: CASSSAHRTDRYSYEQYF; CDR3 DNA: TGTGCCAGCAGCTCCGCCCACCGGACGGACAGATACTCCTACGAGCAGTACTTC
J gene: TRBJ2-4; D gene: TRBD2; V gene: TRBV20-1; clone size: .; CDR3 protein: CSARDTGTSVEYF; CDR3 DNA: TGCAGTGCTAGAGACACCGGGACTAGCGTGGAGTACTTC